This T cell receptor beta chain is drawn from a study of blood T cell repertoires in COVID-19. Authors' methods: Reference gene primers were amplified, and this amplification served to estimate nucleated cell counts. Generated by immunoSEQ multiplex PCR, the TCRdb table keeps only in-frame clones and is missing some. The V and J calls and clone size are taken from that table; D and trimming were inferred from the DNA. There are approximately 240,000 clones in the sample; around 80% occur only once, and approximately 5.7% lies in the top ten. Per the germline V gene, CDR1 is GTSNPN and CDR2 is SVGIG (reference sequence). The CDR3 covers 14 residues. V gave up 3 bases and J gave up 2 bases; unmatched junction bases: 3.

The clonotype comes from a human donor in a cohort sampled during active COVID-19. The material sequenced was peripheral blood. J is TRBJ2-1 and V is TRBV30, with 8 positions matching TRBD1. In DNA form, the CDR3 reads TGTGCCTGGAGCCCAGGGGGCCCCTACAATGAGCAGTTCTTC. The encoded protein is CAWSPGGPYNEQFF.